This TCR beta chain derives from a study of cytomegalovirus exposure and HLA in healthy donors. Study-wide background: Around 85 million unique TCR sequences came from HLA-typed donors in an early release.

This CDR3 has 15 amino acids. Deletions cut 4 bases from V and 1 base from J, with 13 bases between. The germline V gene encodes CDR1 SEHNR and CDR2 FQNEAQ (reference sequence). The PCR used 60 Vbeta and 13 Jbeta primers. Sequencing used immunoSEQ multiplex PCR; TCRdb keeps in-frame clones, though not all of them. This sample has over 120,000 clones, with 75% to 90% found just once. The gene calls are TRBV7-9 and TRBJ1-1; D call uncertain. Sequenced material: PBMCs. This clonotype was sampled from a woman in her 30s in good health and CMV-seronegative. For the CDR3, the DNA is TGTGCCAGCAGCTCAAGGATGACGGGGAACACTGAAGCTTTCTTT. Its translation: CASSSRMTGNTEAFF.